The 18 T cell receptor beta chains reported below all come from one sample, sequenced in a study of blood T cell repertoires in COVID-19. Measured with immunoSEQ multiplex PCR; TCRdb has only the in-frame clones, and not every one. The sample carries roughly 130,000 clones, over 75% recorded once. Sample: peripheral blood. These TCRs come from a woman aged 70-85 years with acute or convalescent COVID-19.

J is TRBJ1-2 and V is TRBV6-6, with D possibly matching TRBD1 (5 bases). Trimming shortened V by 5 bases and J by 4 bases, and 11 bases separated the two germline ends. Looked up from germline, CDR1 is MNHNY and CDR2 is SVGAGI (reference sequence). CDR3 length: 13 amino acids. The CDR3 DNA sequence: TGTGCCAGCAGTAACCAGGGTGTCTATGGCTACACCTTC. Its translation is CASSNQGVYGYTF.

CDR3 amino acids: CASSLPGDRRSQETQYF. DNA for the CDR3: TGTGCCAGCAGCCTACCCGGGGACAGACGATCTCAAGAGACCCAGTACTTC. The V gene is TRBV13, the J gene TRBJ2-5; 7 positions match TRBD1. Trimming took 5 bases from V and 2 from J; bases not matched to a gene: 14. Looked up from germline, CDR1 is PRHDT and CDR2 is FYEKMQ (reference sequence). The CDR3 is made up of 17 amino acids. The entire variable domain, with the rest obtained from reference TRBV13 and TRBJ2-5, is as follows: AAGVIQSPRHLIKEKRETATLKCYPIPRHDTVYWYQQGPGQDPQFLISFYEKMQSDKGSIPDRFSAQQFSDYHSELNMSSLELGDSALYFCASSLPGDRRSQETQYFGPGTRLLVL.

The chain carries TRBV19 and TRBJ2-5; a possible D gene is TRBD2 (5 bases). Trimming removed 3 bases at V and 1 base at J, with 6 bases between. This CDR3 comprises 13 residues. Germline assignment: CDR1 LNHDA and CDR2 SQIVND (reference sequence). CDR3 nucleotides: TGTGCCAGTAGTATCAGCGGCCAAGAGACCCAGTACTTC. Protein sequence: CASSISGQETQYF. Looking up the rest from reference TRBV19 and TRBJ2-5 gives the full variable domain: DGGITQSPKYLFRKEGQNVTLSCEQNLNHDAMYWYRQDPGQGLRLIYYSQIVNDFQKGDIAEGYSVSREKKESFPLTVTSAQKNPTAFYLCASSISGQETQYFGPGTRLLVL.

This clone appeared a single time. The V and J genes are TRBV3-1 (or the pseudogene TRBV3-2) and TRBJ1-3; TRBD1 matches 8 bases. Germline V CDR1 and CDR2: LGHDT, YNNKEL (reference sequence). This CDR3 spans 16 amino acids. Trimming removed 5 bases from V and 3 bases from J; junction bases left unmatched: 9. CDR3 region: CASSSYRGVRGNTIYF. The CDR3 DNA reads as TGTGCCAGCAGCTCTTACAGGGGGGTTCGTGGAAACACCATATATTTT.

This clone was detected only once. This chain uses TRBV2 with TRBJ1-4; D is unresolved. V lost 2 bases, J lost 0 bases, and 7 bases lay in between. From germline, CDR1 is SNHLY and CDR2 FYNNEI. This CDR3 comprises 15 residues. CDR3 DNA sequence: TGTGCCAGCAGTGAACTGGCAGCAACTAATGAAAAACTGTTTTTT. Protein product: CASSELAATNEKLFF.

V usage is TRBV27 and J usage is TRBJ1-1; no definite D call. The CDR3 contains 13 residues. The germline V gene encodes CDR1 MNHEY and CDR2 SMNVEV (reference sequence). The ends were cut back, 4 bases at V and 1 base at J, with 7 bases in the middle. This CDR3 is CASSYPGNTEAFF. The CDR3 bases are TGTGCCAGCAGTTACCCAGGGAACACTGAAGCTTTCTTT.

The chain recombines TRBV10-3 with TRBJ1-2; weak D call: TRBD1 (6 bases). The CDR3 sequence is 14 residues long. The germline CDR1 and CDR2 sequences are ENHRY and SYGVKD. Trimming removed 5 bases from V and 4 bases from J, with 14 bases in between. CDR3 residues: CAISLGADPYGYTF. The CDR3 DNA sequence: TGTGCCATCAGTTTGGGGGCCGACCCCTATGGCTACACCTTC.

V gene TRBV29-1 combines with J gene TRBJ1-1; D is unclear. V dropped 6 bases and J dropped 0 bases, with 8 bases sitting between them. Germline V gene sequence: CDR1 SQVTM, CDR2 ANQGSEA. CDR3 length: 12 amino acids. The CDR3 DNA reads as TGCAGCGTCGCCCCAGTGAACACTGAAGCTTTCTTT. This sequence encodes CSVAPVNTEAFF.

The chain couples TRBV2 to TRBJ1-5; D is ambiguous. Germline V gene lookup returns CDR1 SNHLY and CDR2 FYNNEI. The CDR3 runs 14 residues. V lost 1 base and J lost 6, with 10 bases in between. DNA of the CDR3: TGTGCCAGCAGTGAAGGGACCGGGGTTCAGCCCCAGCATTTT. Translation gives CASSEGTGVQPQHF. Full variable domain (outside the CDR3, taken from reference TRBV2 and TRBJ1-5): EPEVTQTPSHQVTQMGQEVILRCVPISNHLYFYWYRQILGQKVEFLVSFYNNEISEKSEIFDDQFSVERPDGSNFTLKIRSTKLEDSAMYFCASSEGTGVQPQHFGDGTRLSIL.

The J gene is TRBJ2-1, the V gene TRBV21-1; the listed D gene, TRBD2, was not tested against the DNA. TRBV21-1 is termed a pseudogene. The CDR3 totals 15 residues. CDR3 in DNA: TGTGCCAGCAGCCCCCTGGGCGGGGGGGAGAATGAGCAGTTCTTC. Protein sequence: CASSPLGGGENEQFF.

This chain uses TRBV18 with TRBJ2-7; possible D gene TRBD2, 6 bases. This CDR3 contains 14 residues. Trimming cost V 0 bases and J 6 bases, with 12 bases left between them. Per germline, CDR1 KGHSH and CDR2 LQKENI. CDR3 protein: CASSPPGGLGEQYF. The CDR3 coding sequence is TGTGCCAGCTCACCACCGGGGGGATTAGGCGAGCAGTACTTC.

The genes are TRBV15 and TRBJ2-5, with TRBD2 matching 9 bases. The CDR3 loop spans 14 amino acids. Germline V gives CDR1 LNHNV, CDR2 YYDKDF (reference sequence). J lost 5 bases, V lost 4 bases, and 5 bases had no gene match. The CDR3 bases are TGTGCCACCAGCACGCGGGGGGGCGGGGAGACCCAGTACTTC. Its protein product is CATSTRGGGETQYF.

This clone counts as medium-sized (0.01 to 0.1%). The rearrangement uses TRBV4-3 and TRBJ1-1; 9 bases are a match to TRBD1. Unmatched junction bases numbered 10, after V lost 5 bases and J lost 3 bases. Germline V CDR1 and CDR2: LGHNA, YSLEER. The CDR3 consists of 16 residues. The CDR3 loop is CASSTGQGLGYTEAFF. The DNA for the CDR3 is TGCGCCAGCAGCACAGGACAGGGGCTGGGTTACACTGAAGCTTTCTTT.

The chain is built from TRBV21-1 and TRBJ1-1; the listed D gene, TRBD1, was not tested against the DNA. TRBV21-1 is described as a pseudogene. The CDR3 covers 19 residues. The CDR3 region is CASRTLHWTLEAVNTEAFF. In DNA, the CDR3 is TGTGCCAGCAGGACCCTGCATTGGACACTCGAGGCAGTGAACACTGAAGCTTTCTTT.

The gene calls are TRBV6-5 and TRBJ1-2; 9 positions match TRBD1. The CDR3 runs to 14 residues. Germline lookup yields CDR1 MNHEY and CDR2 SVGAGI. Trimming took 4 bases from V and 8 from J; bases not matched to a gene: 8. CDR3 region: CASSLPGTGKGYTF. The DNA for the CDR3 is TGTGCCAGCAGTTTACCCGGGACAGGGAAAGGCTACACCTTC.

This clone is a singleton in its sample. The V and J genes are TRBV5-1 and TRBJ2-2; TRBD2 might be the D (5 bases). This CDR3 has 15 residues. Germline V gene data show CDR1 as SGHRS and CDR2 as YFSETQ. Trimming stripped 0 bases from V and 5 bases from J, with 11 bases between. The CDR3 loop is CASSLDTRRTGELFF. In DNA, the CDR3 is TGCGCCAGCAGCTTGGACACTAGAAGGACCGGGGAGCTGTTTTTT.

This chain uses TRBV11-3 with TRBJ2-6; maybe TRBD2 (6 bases). Germline CDR1 and CDR2: SGHNT and YENEEA. The germline V and J ends were trimmed by 5 bases and 0 bases, with 14 bases remaining between them. The CDR3 contains 17 residues. CDR3 residues: CASSPGVGTSGANVLTF. The DNA for the CDR3 is TGTGCCAGCAGCCCGGGGGTCGGGACCTCTGGGGCCAACGTCCTGACTTTC.

V is TRBV7-2 and J is TRBJ1-4, with 8 bases identical to TRBD1. This CDR3 contains 14 residues. Germline assignment: CDR1 SGHTA and CDR2 FQGNSA. The junction had 7 bases not matched to a gene; V was cut back by 8 bases and J by 5 bases. In DNA, the CDR3 is TGTGCCAGCCAGCCGGACAGGGCAAATGAAAAACTGTTTTTT. Translation gives CASQPDRANEKLFF. The complete variable domain, with remaining parts taken from reference TRBV7-2 and TRBJ1-4, reads GAGVSQSPSNKVTEKGKDVELRCDPISGHTALYWYRQSLGQGLEFLIYFQGNSAPDKSGLPSDRFSAERTGGSVSTLTIQRTQQEDSAVYLCASQPDRANEKLFFGSGTQLSVL.